This T cell receptor beta chain was observed in a study of metastatic and nonmetastatic thyroid tumors. Thyroid surgery had not been preceded by any treatment in any patient. MiXCR re-clonotyped the PCR reads for TCRdb. Here the sample spans over 9,000 clones, 25% to 35% being singletons. V shed 6 bases and J shed 0 bases, with 15 bases lying between them. Germline assignment: CDR1 MNHEY and CDR2 SMNVEV (reference sequence). The CDR3 is made up of 15 amino acids. The sequence came from a male donor with papillary thyroid cancer or a benign thyroid nodule (not recorded which). Some clones in this sample may be carry-over from other donors' samples. This chain joins TRBV27 and TRBJ2-7; D call uncertain. The specimen was adjacent normal tissue. CDR3 sequence reads: CASRPRSASSYEQYF. CDR3 nucleotide sequence: TGTGCCAGCAGACCCCGTTCCGCCAGCTCCTACGAGCAGTACTTC.